The T cell receptor (beta chain) described here comes from a study of T cells after yellow fever vaccination. Study-level information: Low-cell-number fractions were prepared with SMART-Seq v4 Ultra Low Input.

For this clonotype: As yet, its antigen is unknown.

The study, taken as a whole, reports: Though it reached lower strength, the secondary response hit its peak faster, day 5 versus 15.

The CDR3 runs to 14 residues. Germline CDR1 DFQATT, CDR2 SNEGSKA (reference sequence). The trim removed 6 bases at V and 4 bases at J, leaving 8 bases unmatched. Production of TCR cDNA was by 5'RACE template switching, which also added a universal primer site and UMIs. TCRdb recomputed calls from the 5' RACE reads with MiXCR, one row per CDR3 protein. The profile shows approximately 550,000 distinct CDR3 sequences, around 21% of them singletons. The receptor comes from a man aged 30-40 years who received the YFV17D yellow fever vaccine. The input for sequencing was PBMCs, taken 15 days after the yellow fever booster vaccination. The chain carries TRBV20-1 and TRBJ1-4, with 7 bases identical to TRBD1. The CDR3 region has the DNA TGCAGTGCCGGATCAGGGGGGGTTAATGAAAAACTGTTTTTT. Its translation is CSAGSGGVNEKLFF.